This TCR beta chain was captured in a study of blood T cell repertoires in COVID-19. Study at large: The United States, Italy and Spain supplied acute and convalescent COVID-19 samples. PBMCs, B-cell-depleted T cells, or T cells provided the cDNA or gDNA that made up the material.

The CDR3 spans 16 residues. Deletions cut 0 bases from V and 7 bases from J, with 13 bases between. Germline loops: CDR1 MNHNY, CDR2 SVGAGI (reference sequence). Clones were read by immunoSEQ multiplex PCR, and TCRdb kept only the in-frame ones, dropping some. The sample carries about 130,000 clones, approximately 89% recorded once. This receptor was obtained from a woman aged 55-69 years with acute or convalescent COVID-19. The sequencing sample was made of peripheral blood. The genes are TRBV6-6 and TRBJ1-6, with D perhaps matching TRBD1 (5 bases). CDR3 in DNA: TGTGCCAGCAGTTACTCGGAGGGGTCGGCGAATTCACCCCTCCACTTT. It specifies CASSYSEGSANSPLHF.